The sequence of this T cell receptor (beta chain) was determined in a study of T cells in Graves' hyperthyroidism and ophthalmopathy. Looking at the study overall: Staff took peripheral blood when the initial diagnosis was made, before any treatment began.

The germline V gene encodes CDR1 GTSNPN and CDR2 SVGIG (reference sequence). This CDR3 is built from 14 residues. V lost 4 bases and J 8 bases, leaving 17 bases between the germline ends. This clonotype has ten or more counts. Its antigen is unidentified. Amplified TCR beta CDR3 regions came from RNA transcripts. The primer set for the first-round RT-PCR of the TCR CDR3 was HTBI. TCRdb reanalysed the multiplex PCR reads using MiXCR and keeps one entry per CDR3 protein. The sample has 250,000 to 300,000 distinct CDR3 sequences, roughly 15% seen once. Findings and caveats of the study: Blood samples included most of the expanded thyroid clonotypes exceeding 0.001.

The rearrangement joins TRBV30 to TRBJ1-4; D unclear. Sequenced material: blood. This clonotype was sampled from a woman aged 35 to 49 with Graves' hyperthyroidism that later progressed to Graves' ophthalmopathy. CDR3 bases: TGTGCCTGGAAAGGACCGTCGAGAGGAGAAAAACTGTTTTTT. This codes for CAWKGPSRGEKLFF.